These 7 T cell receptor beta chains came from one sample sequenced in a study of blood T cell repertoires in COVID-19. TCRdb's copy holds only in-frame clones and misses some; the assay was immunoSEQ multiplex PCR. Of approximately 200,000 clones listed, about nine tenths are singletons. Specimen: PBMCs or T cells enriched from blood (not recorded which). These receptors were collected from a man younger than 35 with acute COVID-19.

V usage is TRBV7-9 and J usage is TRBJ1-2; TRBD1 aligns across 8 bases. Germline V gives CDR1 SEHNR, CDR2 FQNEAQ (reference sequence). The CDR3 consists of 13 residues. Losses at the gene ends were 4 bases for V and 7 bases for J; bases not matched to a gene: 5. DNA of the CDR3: TGTGCCAGCAGCTCACGGGACAGGACTGGCTACACCTTC. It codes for CASSSRDRTGYTF.

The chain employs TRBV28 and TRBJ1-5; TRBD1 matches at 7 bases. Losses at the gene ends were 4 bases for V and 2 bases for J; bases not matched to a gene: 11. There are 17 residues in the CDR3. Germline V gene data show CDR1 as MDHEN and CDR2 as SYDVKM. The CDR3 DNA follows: TGTGCCAGCAGTTCATTTAACAGGGGCCGCGGCAATCAGCCCCAGCATTTT. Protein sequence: CASSSFNRGRGNQPQHF.

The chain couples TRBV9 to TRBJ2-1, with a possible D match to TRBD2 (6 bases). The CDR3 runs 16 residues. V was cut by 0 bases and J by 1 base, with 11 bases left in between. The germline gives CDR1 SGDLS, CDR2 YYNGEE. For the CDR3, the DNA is TGTGCCAGCAGCGTAGGTTTGGCGGGGTCCTACAATGAGCAGTTCTTC. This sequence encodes CASSVGLAGSYNEQFF.

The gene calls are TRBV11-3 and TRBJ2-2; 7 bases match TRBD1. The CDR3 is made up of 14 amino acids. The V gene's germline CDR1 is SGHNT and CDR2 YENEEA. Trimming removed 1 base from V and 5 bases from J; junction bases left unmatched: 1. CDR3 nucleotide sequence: TGTGCCAGCAGCTTAGGACAGGGTACCGGGGAGCTGTTTTTT. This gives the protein CASSLGQGTGELFF.

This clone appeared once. The CDR3 DNA reads as TGTGCCAGCACTACCCCGGACAGGGCTAACTATGGCTACACCTTC. It yields the protein CASTTPDRANYGYTF. This rearrangement joins TRBV6-5 to TRBJ1-2; 8 positions agree with TRBD1. Germline CDR1 reads MNHEY; CDR2 reads SVGAGI. This CDR3 spans 15 amino acids. With 7 bases clipped from V and 0 bases from J, the junction kept 7 bases outside the gene matches.

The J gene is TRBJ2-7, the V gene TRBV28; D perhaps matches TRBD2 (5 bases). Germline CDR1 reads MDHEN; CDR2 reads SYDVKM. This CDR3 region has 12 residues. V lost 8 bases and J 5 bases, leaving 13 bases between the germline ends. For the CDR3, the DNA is TGTGCCAGCTCGTATTACGGGAACGAGCAGTACTTC. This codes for CASSYYGNEQYF.

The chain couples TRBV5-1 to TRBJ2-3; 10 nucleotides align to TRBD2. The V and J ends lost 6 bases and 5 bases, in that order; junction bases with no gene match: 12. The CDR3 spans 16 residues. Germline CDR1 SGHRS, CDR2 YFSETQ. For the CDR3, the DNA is TGCGCCAGCATGGATGGAGGACTAGCGGTCGGAGATACGCAGTATTTT. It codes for CASMDGGLAVGDTQYF.